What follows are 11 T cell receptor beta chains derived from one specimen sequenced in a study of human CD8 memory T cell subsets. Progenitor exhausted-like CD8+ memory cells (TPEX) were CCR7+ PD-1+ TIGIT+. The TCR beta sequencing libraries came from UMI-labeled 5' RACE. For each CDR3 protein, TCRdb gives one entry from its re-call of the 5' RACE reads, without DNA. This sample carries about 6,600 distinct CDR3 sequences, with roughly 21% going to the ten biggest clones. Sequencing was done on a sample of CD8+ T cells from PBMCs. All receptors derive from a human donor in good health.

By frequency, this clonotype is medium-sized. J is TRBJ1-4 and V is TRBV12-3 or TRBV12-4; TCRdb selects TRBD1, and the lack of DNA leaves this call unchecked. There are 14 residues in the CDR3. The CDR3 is CASSFGPGREKLFF.

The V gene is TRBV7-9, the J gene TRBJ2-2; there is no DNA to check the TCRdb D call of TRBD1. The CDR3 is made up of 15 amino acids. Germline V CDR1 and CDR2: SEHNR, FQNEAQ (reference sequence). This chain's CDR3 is CASSPDRLNTGELFF. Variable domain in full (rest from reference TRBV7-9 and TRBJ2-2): DTGVSQNPRHKITKRGQNVTFRCDPISEHNRLYWYRQTLGQGPEFLTYFQNEAQLEKSRLLSDRFSAERPKGSFSTLEIQRTEQGDSAMYLCASSPDRLNTGELFFGEGSRLTVL.

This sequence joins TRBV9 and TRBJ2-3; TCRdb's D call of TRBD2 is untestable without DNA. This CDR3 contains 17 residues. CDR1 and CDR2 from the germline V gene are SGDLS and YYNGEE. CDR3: CASSVEGNSGVTDTQYF.

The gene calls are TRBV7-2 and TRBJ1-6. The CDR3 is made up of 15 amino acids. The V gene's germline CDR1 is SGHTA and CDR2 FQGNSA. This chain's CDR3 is CASSRYPGGGSPLHF.

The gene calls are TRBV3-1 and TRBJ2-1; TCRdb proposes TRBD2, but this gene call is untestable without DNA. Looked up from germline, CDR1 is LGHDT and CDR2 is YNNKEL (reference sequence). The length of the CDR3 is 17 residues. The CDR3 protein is CASSLRGLAGAYNEQFF.

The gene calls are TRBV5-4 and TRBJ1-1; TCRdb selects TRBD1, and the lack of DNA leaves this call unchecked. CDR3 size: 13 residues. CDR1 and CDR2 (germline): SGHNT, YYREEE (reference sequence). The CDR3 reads CAILGQGKTEAFF.

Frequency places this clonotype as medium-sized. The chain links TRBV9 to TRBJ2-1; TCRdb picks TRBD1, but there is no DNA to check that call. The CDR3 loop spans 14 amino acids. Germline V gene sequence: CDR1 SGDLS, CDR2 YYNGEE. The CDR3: CASSVGQGHNEQFF.

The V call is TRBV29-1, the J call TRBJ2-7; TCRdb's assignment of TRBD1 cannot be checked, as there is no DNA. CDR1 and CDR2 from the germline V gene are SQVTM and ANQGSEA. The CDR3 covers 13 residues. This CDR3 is CSVWTGDSYEQYF.

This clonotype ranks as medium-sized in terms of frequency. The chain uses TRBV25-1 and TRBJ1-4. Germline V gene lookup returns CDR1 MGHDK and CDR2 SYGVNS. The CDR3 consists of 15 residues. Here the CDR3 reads CASSERPPKREKLFF.

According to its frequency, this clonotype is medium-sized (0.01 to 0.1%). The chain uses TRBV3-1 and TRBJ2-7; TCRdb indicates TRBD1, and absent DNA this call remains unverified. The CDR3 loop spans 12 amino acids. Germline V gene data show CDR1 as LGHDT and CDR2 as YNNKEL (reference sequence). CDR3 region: CASSLDRGEQYF.

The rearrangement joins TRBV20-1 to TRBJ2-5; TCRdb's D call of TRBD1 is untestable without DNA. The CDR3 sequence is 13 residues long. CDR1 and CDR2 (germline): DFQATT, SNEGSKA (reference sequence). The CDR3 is CSATLGTRETQYF.